This is a list of T cell receptor beta chains from one sample in a study of blood T cell repertoires in COVID-19. The assay was immunoSEQ multiplex PCR, and TCRdb's table has in-frame clones only and misses some. The sample lists approximately 98,000 clones; 88% were seen once. Sample: peripheral blood. These receptors were taken from a human donor in a cohort sampled during active COVID-19. Both conserved end residues are part of each CDR3. The D gene is left open where the match is weak. Some rows have no size entry. The others give once, few or many, or a class for an expanded clone.

size: .
J: TRBJ2-2
D: .
V: TRBV27
CDR3: CASGLRRDYTGELFF
DNA: TGTGCCAGCGGCCTTAGGCGGGACTACACCGGGGAGCTGTTTTTT

size: .
J: TRBJ2-5
D: .
V: TRBV2
CDR3: CASRTTTTRETQYF
DNA: TGTGCCAGCAGAACGACTACGACGCGGGAGACCCAGTACTTC

size: .
J: TRBJ1-1
D: .
V: TRBV11-3
CDR3: CASSLRAATEAFF
DNA: TGTGCCAGCAGCTTGAGGGCCGCCACTGAAGCTTTCTTT

size: .
J: TRBJ1-4
D: .
V: TRBV7-6
CDR3: CASRGGVEGKLFF
DNA: TGTGCCAGCAGAGGAGGGGTTGAGGGAAAACTGTTTTTT

size: .
J: TRBJ1-1
D: TRBD1
V: TRBV11-2
CDR3: CASSARDRGITEAFF
DNA: TGTGCCAGCAGCGCCCGGGACAGGGGAATCACTGAAGCTTTCTTT

size: .
J: TRBJ2-3
D: .
V: TRBV24-1
CDR3: CATSRDFTDTQYF
DNA: TGTGCCACCAGCCGGGATTTCACAGATACGCAGTATTTT

size: few
J: TRBJ2-7
D: TRBD2
V: TRBV2
CDR3: CASGGEGGRSYEQYF
DNA: TGTGCCAGCGGTGGAGAGGGAGGGCGGTCTTACGAGCAGTACTTC

size: .
J: TRBJ1-4
D: .
V: TRBV6-5
CDR3: CASSYSAGVVEKLFF
DNA: TGTGCCAGCAGTTACTCGGCAGGGGTAGTAGAAAAACTGTTTTTT

size: .
J: TRBJ2-7
D: .
V: TRBV7-8
CDR3: CASSLSAGASEQYF
DNA: TGTGCCAGCAGCTTATCAGCAGGGGCCAGCGAGCAGTACTTC

size: .
J: TRBJ2-2
D: TRBD1
V: TRBV7-9
CDR3: CASSSQTGGVNTGELFF
DNA: TGTGCCAGCAGCTCCCAGACAGGGGGTGTGAACACCGGGGAGCTGTTTTTT

size: .
J: TRBJ2-2
D: TRBD1
V: TRBV9
CDR3: CASDSTGANTGELFF
DNA: TGTGCCAGCGATAGTACAGGGGCGAACACCGGGGAGCTGTTTTTT

size: .
J: TRBJ2-7
D: .
V: TRBV29-1
CDR3: CSVERNYEQYF
DNA: TGCAGCGTTGAGCGGAACTACGAGCAGTACTTC

size: once
J: TRBJ1-1
D: .
V: TRBV11-2
CDR3: CASRLPSGAGEAFF
DNA: TGTGCCAGCAGATTGCCCTCAGGTGCCGGTGAAGCTTTCTTT

size: .
J: TRBJ2-3
D: TRBD1
V: TRBV15
CDR3: CATSGGQGAGDTQYF
DNA: TGTGCCACCAGCGGGGGACAGGGGGCAGGAGATACGCAGTATTTT

size: .
J: TRBJ1-1
D: .
V: TRBV7-9
CDR3: CASSWSGSGDTEAFF
DNA: TGTGCCAGCAGCTGGTCCGGGAGCGGGGACACTGAAGCTTTCTTT

size: .
J: TRBJ2-1
D: TRBD2
V: TRBV5-1
CDR3: CASSLVPAGYNEQFF
DNA: TGCGCCAGCAGCTTGGTTCCAGCGGGGTACAATGAGCAGTTCTTC

size: .
J: TRBJ1-1
D: .
V: TRBV7-3
CDR3: CASSTDGGSTEAFF
DNA: TGTGCCAGCAGCACGGACGGGGGATCGACTGAAGCTTTCTTT

size: .
J: TRBJ1-4
D: .
V: TRBV6-2/TRBV6-3
CDR3: CASSTTGPQRQKLFF
DNA: TGTGCCAGCAGTACCACAGGACCCCAAAGGCAAAAACTGTTTTTT

size: .
J: TRBJ2-7
D: TRBD2
V: TRBV19
CDR3: CASKPRLAGSYEQYF
DNA: TGTGCCAGTAAGCCGCGGCTAGCGGGCTCCTACGAGCAGTACTTC

size: .
J: TRBJ2-2
D: TRBD1
V: TRBV20-1
CDR3: CSASTVTGGKRNTGELFF
DNA: TGCAGTGCTAGTACGGTGACAGGGGGTAAGAGGAACACCGGGGAGCTGTTTTTT

size: .
J: TRBJ2-6
D: TRBD1
V: TRBV9
CDR3: CASSLGQAAGANVLTF
DNA: TGTGCCAGCAGCCTAGGACAGGCCGCTGGGGCCAACGTCCTGACTTTC

size: .
J: TRBJ1-2
D: TRBD1
V: TRBV5-8
CDR3: CASRGTGNYGYTF
DNA: TGTGCCAGCAGGGGGACAGGGAACTATGGCTACACCTTC

size: .
J: TRBJ1-1
D: TRBD1
V: TRBV2
CDR3: CASTRQGQNTEAFF
DNA: TGTGCCAGCACAAGACAGGGACAGAACACTGAAGCTTTCTTT

size: .
J: TRBJ2-1
D: TRBD2
V: TRBV5-1
CDR3: CASSLTSGAYNEQFF
DNA: TGCGCCAGCAGCTTGACCAGCGGGGCTTACAATGAGCAGTTCTTC

size: .
J: TRBJ1-4
D: TRBD1
V: TRBV19
CDR3: CASRGQGNEKLFF
DNA: TGTGCCAGCCGGGGACAGGGCAATGAAAAACTGTTTTTT

size: .
J: TRBJ2-1
D: .
V: TRBV28
CDR3: CASNGPGTYNEQFF
DNA: TGTGCCAGCAATGGCCCAGGGACCTACAATGAGCAGTTCTTC

size: many
J: TRBJ2-7
D: .
V: TRBV21-1
CDR3: CASSKLRGSNYEQYF
DNA: TGTGCCAGCAGCAAACTCAGGGGCAGTAACTACGAGCAGTACTTC